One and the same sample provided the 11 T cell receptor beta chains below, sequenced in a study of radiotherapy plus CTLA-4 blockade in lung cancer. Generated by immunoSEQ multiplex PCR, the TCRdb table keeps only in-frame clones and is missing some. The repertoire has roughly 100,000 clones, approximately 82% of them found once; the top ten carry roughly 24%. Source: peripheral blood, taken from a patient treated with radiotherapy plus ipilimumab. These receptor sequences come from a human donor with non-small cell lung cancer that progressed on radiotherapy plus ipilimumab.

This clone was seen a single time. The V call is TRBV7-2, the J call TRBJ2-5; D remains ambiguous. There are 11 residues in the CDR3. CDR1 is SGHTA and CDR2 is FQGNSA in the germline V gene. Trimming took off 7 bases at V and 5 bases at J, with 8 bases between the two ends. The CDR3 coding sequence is TGTGCCAGCACCTTTCGGGAGACCCAGTACTTC. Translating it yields CASTFRETQYF.

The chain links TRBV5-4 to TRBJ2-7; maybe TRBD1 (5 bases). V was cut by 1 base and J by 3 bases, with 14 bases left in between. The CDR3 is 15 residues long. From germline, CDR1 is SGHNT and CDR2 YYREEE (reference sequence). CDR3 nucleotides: TGTGCCAGCAGCTTGTCGCTAGACAGTAACTACGAGCAGTACTTC. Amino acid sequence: CASSLSLDSNYEQYF. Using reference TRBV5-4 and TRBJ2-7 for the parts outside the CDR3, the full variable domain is ETGVTQSPTHLIKTRGQQVTLRCSSQSGHNTVSWYQQALGQGPQFIFQYYREEENGRGNFPPRFSGLQFPNYSSELNVNALELDDSALYLCASSLSLDSNYEQYFGPGTRLTVT.

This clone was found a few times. The CDR3 protein is CASRAGTSSIQYF. The CDR3 nucleotides are TGTGCCAGCAGAGCCGGGACTAGTTCCATTCAGTACTTC. This rearrangement joins TRBV28 to TRBJ2-4; 8 bases match TRBD2. This CDR3 is 13 amino acids long. Germline V gene data show CDR1 as MDHEN and CDR2 as SYDVKM. V was clipped by 6 bases and J by 9 bases; unmatched bases: 7.

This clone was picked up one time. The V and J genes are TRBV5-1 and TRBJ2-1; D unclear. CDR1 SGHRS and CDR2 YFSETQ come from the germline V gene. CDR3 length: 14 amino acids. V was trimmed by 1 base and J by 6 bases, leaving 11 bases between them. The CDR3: CASSLFPVSNEQFF. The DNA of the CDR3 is TGCGCCAGCAGCTTGTTCCCCGTCAGCAATGAGCAGTTCTTC.

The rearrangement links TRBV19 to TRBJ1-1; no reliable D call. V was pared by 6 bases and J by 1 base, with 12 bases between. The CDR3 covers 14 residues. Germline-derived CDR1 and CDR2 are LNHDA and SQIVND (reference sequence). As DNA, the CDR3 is TGTGCCAGTAGGAGAGGGTCTACGAACACTGAAGCTTTCTTT. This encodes CASRRGSTNTEAFF.

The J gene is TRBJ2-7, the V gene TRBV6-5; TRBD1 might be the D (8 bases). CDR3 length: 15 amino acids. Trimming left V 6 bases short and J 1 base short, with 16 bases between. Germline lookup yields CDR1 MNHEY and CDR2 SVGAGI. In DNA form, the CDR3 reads TGTGCCAGCAGCAGAGACAGGGGAGGGTCCTACGAGCAGTACGTC. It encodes CASSRDRGGSYEQYV.

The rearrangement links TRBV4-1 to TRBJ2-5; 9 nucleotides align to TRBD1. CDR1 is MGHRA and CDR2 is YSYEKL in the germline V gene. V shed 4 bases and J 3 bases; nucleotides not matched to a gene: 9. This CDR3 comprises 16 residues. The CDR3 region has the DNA TGCGCCAGCAGCCCAGGGGACAGGGAGACGAAAGAGACCCAGTACTTC. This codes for CASSPGDRETKETQYF.

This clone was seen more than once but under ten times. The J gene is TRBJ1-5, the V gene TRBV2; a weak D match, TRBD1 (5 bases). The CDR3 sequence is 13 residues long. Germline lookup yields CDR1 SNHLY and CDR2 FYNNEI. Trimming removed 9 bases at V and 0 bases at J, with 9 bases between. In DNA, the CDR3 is TGTGCCAGGGGACTGGGTAGCAATCAGCCCCAGCATTTT. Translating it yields CARGLGSNQPQHF. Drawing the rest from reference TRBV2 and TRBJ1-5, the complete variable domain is EPEVTQTPSHQVTQMGQEVILRCVPISNHLYFYWYRQILGQKVEFLVSFYNNEISEKSEIFDDQFSVERPDGSNFTLKIRSTKLEDSAMYFCARGLGSNQPQHFGDGTRLSIL.

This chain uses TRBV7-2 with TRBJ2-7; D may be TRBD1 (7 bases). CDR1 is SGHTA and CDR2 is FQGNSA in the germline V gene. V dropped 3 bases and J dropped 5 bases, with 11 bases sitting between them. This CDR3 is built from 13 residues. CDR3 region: CASSLEGADEQYF. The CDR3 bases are TGTGCCAGCAGCTTGGAGGGGGCTGACGAGCAGTACTTC.

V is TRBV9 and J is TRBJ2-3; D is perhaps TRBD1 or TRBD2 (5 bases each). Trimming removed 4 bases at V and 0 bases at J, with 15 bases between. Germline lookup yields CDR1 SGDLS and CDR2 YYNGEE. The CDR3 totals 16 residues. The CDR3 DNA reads TGTGCCAGCAGCCCTCCCGGGGCGACTAGCACAGATACGCAGTATTTT. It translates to CASSPPGATSTDTQYF. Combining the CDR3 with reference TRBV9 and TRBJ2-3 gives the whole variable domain DSGVTQTPKHLITATGQRVTLRCSPRSGDLSVYWYQQSLDQGLQFLIQYYNGEERAKGNILERFSAQQFPDLHSELNLSSLELGDSALYFCASSPPGATSTDTQYFGPGTRLTVL.

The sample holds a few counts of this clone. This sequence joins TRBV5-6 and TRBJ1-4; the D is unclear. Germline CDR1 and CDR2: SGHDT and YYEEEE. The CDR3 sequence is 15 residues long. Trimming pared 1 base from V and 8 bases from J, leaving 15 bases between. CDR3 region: CASSLMSREEEKLFF. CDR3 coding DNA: TGTGCCAGCAGCTTGATGAGCCGCGAAGAAGAAAAACTGTTTTTT. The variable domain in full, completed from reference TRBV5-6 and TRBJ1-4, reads DAGVTQSPTHLIKTRGQQVTLRCSPKSGHDTVSWYQQALGQGPQFIFQYYEEEERQRGNFPDRFSGHQFPNYSSELNVNALLLGDSALYLCASSLMSREEEKLFFGSGTQLSVL.